This T cell receptor beta chain was captured by sequencing in a study of blood T cells in healthy people across ages. Study background: There was about one barcoded beta molecule captured by template switching per two T cells.

CDR1 and CDR2 from the germline V gene are DFQATT and SNEGSKA (reference sequence). CDR3 size: 14 residues. V was shortened by 6 bases and J by 0 bases, with 12 bases between the two germline ends. A sample-barcoded 5' primer and a J-beta primer mix were used in a second PCR of roughly 6 to 11 cycles. Each CDR3 protein is one row after TCRdb ran MiXCR on the 5' RACE reads. The sample holds some 800,000 distinct CDR3 sequences, around a quarter seen once. This sample also appeared in a second study, on T cells of mothers and their children.

Sequencing was performed on blood. The receptor's source is a boy younger than 18 in good health. The chain couples TRBV20-1 to TRBJ1-5, with a tentative D call TRBD1 (5 bases). The CDR3, as DNA: TGCAGTGCCCTCGACAGAAATAGCAATCAGCCCCAGCATTTT. The encoded protein is CSALDRNSNQPQHF.